The 32 T cell receptor beta chains in this list originate from one sample, sequenced in a study of technical replicates of blood from a handful of donors. TCRdb's table, derived via immunoSEQ multiplex PCR, lists solely in-frame clones and lacks some. The sample consists of roughly 69,000 clones, around 86% of them appearing once. The sequenced material came from PBMCs. All receptors come from a human donor in good health. Some clones in this sample may be carry-over from other donors' samples.

The chain is built from TRBV5-1 and TRBJ2-2; D perhaps matches TRBD2 (5 bases). This CDR3 comprises 14 residues. The germline gives CDR1 SGHRS, CDR2 YFSETQ. Trimming stripped 1 base from V and 6 bases from J, with 10 bases between. Here the CDR3 DNA reads TGCGCCAGCAGCTTGTCCCCGAGGGCCGGGGAGCTGTTTTTT. It encodes CASSLSPRAGELFF.

The chain couples TRBV5-1 to TRBJ1-2; D is possibly TRBD1 (6 bases). Trimming stripped 2 bases from V and 4 bases from J, with 6 bases between. The CDR3 spans 12 residues. CDR1 and CDR2 (germline): SGHRS, YFSETQ. The CDR3 spells CASSLGGYGYTF. In DNA form, the CDR3 reads TGCGCCAGCAGCTTAGGGGGCTATGGCTACACCTTC. The whole variable domain, remainder taken from reference TRBV5-1 and TRBJ1-2, is KAGVTQTPRYLIKTRGQQVTLSCSPISGHRSVSWYQQTPGQGLQFLFEYFSETQRNKGNFPGRFSGRQFSNSRSEMNVSTLELGDSALYLCASSLGGYGYTFGSGTRLTVV.

This chain links TRBV7-2 with TRBJ1-2; the match to TRBD1 covers 10 bases. V was clipped by 5 bases and J by 7 bases; unmatched bases: 4. Germline CDR1 is SGHTA and CDR2 is FQGNSA. This CDR3 has 13 residues. The CDR3 bases are TGTGCCAGCAGCACACGACAGGGGGCTGGCTACACCTTC. Translated: CASSTRQGAGYTF.

This clone turned up a few times. The gene calls are TRBV4-3 and TRBJ2-1, with D maybe TRBD1 (5 bases). This CDR3 is built from 16 residues. V lost 0 bases, J lost 0 bases, and 9 bases lay in between. Germline CDR1 and CDR2: LGHNA and YSLEER. CDR3 loop: CASSQDRGFSYNEQFF. Here the CDR3 DNA reads TGCGCCAGCAGCCAAGATAGGGGTTTCTCCTACAATGAGCAGTTCTTC.

V usage is TRBV7-9 and J usage is TRBJ2-7; 10 bases agree with TRBD2. The CDR3 covers 15 residues. V was clipped by 5 bases and J by 4 bases; unmatched bases: 8. Per the germline V gene, CDR1 is SEHNR and CDR2 is FQNEAQ (reference sequence). The CDR3 reads CASSDASGSTYEQYF. In nucleotides, the CDR3 is TGTGCCAGCAGCGACGCTAGCGGGAGTACGTACGAGCAGTACTTC.

This clone was seen more than once but under ten times. The same CDR3 also results from other DNA sequences found in this sample. The chain has TRBV11-2 and TRBJ2-5; D not certain. This CDR3 comprises 13 residues. V was pared by 1 base and J by 4 bases, with 7 bases between. From germline, CDR1 is SGHAT and CDR2 FQNNGV. CDR3 DNA: TGTGCCAGCAGCTTAGGCCTATTAGAGACCCAGTACTTC. Residues: CASSLGLLETQYF.

The chain has TRBV4-3 and TRBJ2-7, with TRBD2 matching over 15 bases. Germline V gene sequence: CDR1 LGHNA, CDR2 YSLEER. This CDR3 spans 18 amino acids. Trimming at V came to 0 bases and at J to 2 bases, leaving 5 bases not matched to a gene. CDR3 nucleotides: TGCGCCAGCAGCCAAGATAGGACTAGCGGGAGGGCGGCCTACGAGCAGTACTTC. It yields the protein CASSQDRTSGRAAYEQYF.

The chain employs TRBV5-1 and TRBJ2-4; 9 nucleotides match TRBD1. The CDR3 is made up of 15 amino acids. With 0 bases clipped from V and 6 bases from J, the junction kept 4 bases outside the gene matches. Per the germline V gene, CDR1 is SGHRS and CDR2 is YFSETQ. Here the CDR3 reads CASSLDTGGGNIQYF. The CDR3 nucleotides read TGCGCCAGCAGCTTGGATACAGGGGGCGGAAACATTCAGTACTTC.

This CDR3 is CASSPGLAGGYTDTQYF. DNA of the CDR3: TGTGCCAGCAGCCCGGGACTAGCGGGGGGGTACACAGATACGCAGTATTTT. The chain joins TRBV7-9 to TRBJ2-3, with 16 bases aligning to TRBD2. Unmatched junction bases numbered 4, after V lost 5 bases and J lost 2 bases. The CDR3 consists of 17 residues. The germline gives CDR1 SEHNR, CDR2 FQNEAQ (reference sequence).

In this sample, this clone turned up a few times. The chain combines TRBV19 with TRBJ1-4; 10 bases fit TRBD1. The V segment lost 5 bases and the J segment 12 bases; nucleotides outside the gene matches: 12. The germline V gene encodes CDR1 LNHDA and CDR2 SQIVND (reference sequence). The CDR3 has 15 residues. The DNA for the CDR3 is TGTGCCAGTAGTGCAAGCGGGACAGGGGCCCGTGAACTGTTTTTT. Amino acid sequence: CASSASGTGARELFF.

The chain combines TRBV14 with TRBJ2-3; possibly TRBD2 for D (6 bases). V lost 4 bases, J lost 4 bases, and 15 bases lay in between. The CDR3 loop spans 15 amino acids. In germline, CDR1 is SGHDN, CDR2 FVKESK. The DNA of the CDR3 is TGTGCCAGCAGCCCAATCTACGGGAGCCCAGATACGCAGTATTTT. Its translation: CASSPIYGSPDTQYF.

The chain joins TRBV5-1 to TRBJ2-3, with TRBD2 as a possible D gene (5 bases). Germline assignment: CDR1 SGHRS and CDR2 YFSETQ. V was cut by 6 bases and J by 5 bases, with 10 bases left in between. The CDR3 consists of 12 residues. Here the CDR3 DNA reads TGCGCCAGCACCCGGGAAGGAGATACGCAGTATTTT. Protein sequence: CASTREGDTQYF.

The rearrangement joins TRBV6-1 to TRBJ1-1, with D perhaps TRBD1 (5 bases). The CDR3 contains 14 residues. CDR1 MNHNS and CDR2 SASEGT come from the germline V gene. The V gene lost 7 bases and the J gene lost 3 bases, with 15 bases spanning the gap. The CDR3 bases are TGTGCCAGCAAAACGACAGTTCTAGACACTGAAGCTTTCTTT. It encodes CASKTTVLDTEAFF.

V and J are TRBV2 and TRBJ2-3, with 7 bases aligning to TRBD2. The CDR3 length is 17 residues. CDR1 SNHLY and CDR2 FYNNEI come from the germline V gene. Trimming removed 2 bases from V and 3 bases from J; junction bases left unmatched: 11. The CDR3 loop reads CASSENGAGVGTDTQYF. The CDR3 bases are TGTGCCAGCAGTGAAAACGGGGCGGGAGTGGGAACAGATACGCAGTATTTT.

The chain has TRBV4-1 and TRBJ1-5; unclear D gene. The germline V gene has CDR1 MGHRA and CDR2 YSYEKL. The CDR3 extends over 16 amino acids. With 0 bases removed from V and 4 bases from J, the gap between germline ends came to 13 bases. The CDR3 coding sequence is TGCGCCAGCAGCCAAGATGACCTGGCAGGTAATCAGCCCCAGCATTTT. Protein product: CASSQDDLAGNQPQHF.

The genes are TRBV7-9 and TRBJ2-1, with D maybe TRBD2 (5 bases). The germline gives CDR1 SEHNR, CDR2 FQNEAQ (reference sequence). The CDR3 is made up of 14 amino acids. V gave up 5 bases and J gave up 7 bases, with 15 bases separating them. The CDR3, as DNA: TGTGCCAGCAGCCCAGCGGTAAACGTTAATGAGCAGTTCTTC. This codes for CASSPAVNVNEQFF. The full variable domain, its missing parts supplied by reference TRBV7-9 and TRBJ2-1, is DTGVSQNPRHKITKRGQNVTFRCDPISEHNRLYWYRQTLGQGPEFLTYFQNEAQLEKSRLLSDRFSAERPKGSFSTLEIQRTEQGDSAMYLCASSPAVNVNEQFFGPGTRLTVL.

The chain links TRBV6-5 to TRBJ2-5; D possibly corresponds to TRBD1 (6 bases). Per the germline V gene, CDR1 is MNHEY and CDR2 is SVGAGI. The CDR3 extends over 15 amino acids. V lost 0 bases and J lost 2, with 10 bases in between. The CDR3 region is CASSYSTTGQETQYF. Written as DNA, the CDR3 is TGTGCCAGCAGTTACTCGACAACAGGGCAAGAGACCCAGTACTTC.

The chain employs TRBV11-2 and TRBJ2-1, with D unclear. V was shortened by 2 bases and J by 6 bases, with 5 bases between the two germline ends. The CDR3 spans 12 residues. Germline lookup yields CDR1 SGHAT and CDR2 FQNNGV. The CDR3 reads CASSLLANEQFF. CDR3 coding DNA: TGTGCCAGCAGCTTACTGGCCAATGAGCAGTTCTTC.

This clone was found a few times. The chain is built from TRBV7-9 and TRBJ2-1; a possible D gene is TRBD2 (6 bases). Germline V gene lookup returns CDR1 SEHNR and CDR2 FQNEAQ (reference sequence). Trimming removed 5 bases from V and 5 bases from J, with 10 bases in between. The CDR3 extends over 13 amino acids. In DNA form, the CDR3 reads TGTGCCAGCAGCCAGGGAGGCAACAATGAGCAGTTCTTC. Its protein is CASSQGGNNEQFF.

V and J are TRBV4-1 and TRBJ2-7; TRBD1 agrees at 8 bases. With 1 base clipped from V and 7 bases from J, the junction kept 9 bases outside the gene matches. This CDR3 contains 15 residues. Germline-derived CDR1 and CDR2 are MGHRA and YSYEKL. As DNA, the CDR3 is TGCGCCAGCAGCCAAGGCCTGGGCAGGGGGCTTGAGCAGTACTTC. This sequence encodes CASSQGLGRGLEQYF.

The chain recombines TRBV7-9 with TRBJ2-7; 7 nucleotides match TRBD2. Germline loops: CDR1 SEHNR, CDR2 FQNEAQ (reference sequence). The junction had 9 bases not matched to a gene; V was cut back by 1 base and J by 6 bases. This CDR3 region has 15 residues. Here the CDR3 reads CASSLEWTRSSEQYF. In DNA, the CDR3 is TGTGCCAGCAGCTTAGAATGGACTAGAAGTTCCGAGCAGTACTTC. Full variable domain (rest looked up from reference TRBV7-9 and TRBJ2-7): DTGVSQNPRHKITKRGQNVTFRCDPISEHNRLYWYRQTLGQGPEFLTYFQNEAQLEKSRLLSDRFSAERPKGSFSTLEIQRTEQGDSAMYLCASSLEWTRSSEQYFGPGTRLTVT.

The chain links TRBV5-1 to TRBJ1-2, with D perhaps matching TRBD1 (6 bases). V lost 2 bases, J lost 9 bases, and 11 bases lay in between. Germline CDR1 SGHRS, CDR2 YFSETQ. The length of the CDR3 is 12 residues. This CDR3 reads CASSFNGQSYTF. In DNA, the CDR3 is TGCGCCAGCAGCTTTAATGGACAGAGCTACACCTTC.

The CDR3, as DNA: TGTGCCAGCAGCGTAGAATGGAGTAACTATGGCTACACCTTC. Amino acid sequence: CASSVEWSNYGYTF. The chain uses TRBV9 and TRBJ1-2, with unresolved D. The germline gives CDR1 SGDLS, CDR2 YYNGEE. This CDR3 is built from 14 residues. Trimming left V 0 bases short and J 1 base short, with 7 bases between.

This clone came up a few times. J is TRBJ2-7 and V is TRBV6-4, with a possible D match to TRBD1 (5 bases). CDR1 MRHNA and CDR2 SNTAGT come from the germline V gene. Trimming cost V 8 bases and J 4 bases, with 21 bases left between them. The CDR3 extends over 15 amino acids. The CDR3 spells CASAFLDSPGYEQYF. The CDR3 region has the DNA TGTGCCAGCGCGTTCTTAGACAGTCCAGGATACGAGCAGTACTTC.

This chain uses TRBV4-3 with TRBJ1-6, with a possible D match to TRBD1 (5 bases). The ends were cut back, 1 base at V and 9 bases at J, with 13 bases in the middle. Germline CDR1 reads LGHNA; CDR2 reads YSLEER. The CDR3 is made up of 15 amino acids. The CDR3 reads CASSQGEGEASPLHF. The CDR3 nucleotides read TGCGCCAGCAGCCAAGGGGAAGGGGAGGCTTCACCCCTCCACTTT.

The rearrangement uses TRBV5-4 and TRBJ2-1, with TRBD2 matching 7 bases. Germline-derived CDR1 and CDR2 are SGHNT and YYREEE (reference sequence). V was clipped by 3 bases and J by 3 bases; unmatched bases: 9. The CDR3 spans 16 residues. The CDR3 loop is CASSWGGVADYNEQFF. CDR3 coding DNA: TGTGCCAGCAGCTGGGGGGGGGTAGCGGACTACAATGAGCAGTTCTTC.

This rearrangement joins TRBV5-1 to TRBJ2-5; the match to TRBD2 covers 7 bases. Germline loops: CDR1 SGHRS, CDR2 YFSETQ. The V and J ends lost 4 bases and 5 bases, in that order; junction bases with no gene match: 5. The CDR3 has 13 residues. CDR3 nucleotides: TGCGCCAGCAGCGGGGAGGGGAGGGAGACCCAGTACTTC. Its protein product is CASSGEGRETQYF. The whole variable domain, filled in from reference TRBV5-1 and TRBJ2-5, reads KAGVTQTPRYLIKTRGQQVTLSCSPISGHRSVSWYQQTPGQGLQFLFEYFSETQRNKGNFPGRFSGRQFSNSRSEMNVSTLELGDSALYLCASSGEGRETQYFGPGTRLLVL.

The J gene is TRBJ2-7, the V gene TRBV7-2; tentative D call: TRBD1 (6 bases). Germline CDR1 is SGHTA and CDR2 is FQGNSA. V dropped 5 bases and J dropped 6 bases, with 11 bases sitting between them. The CDR3 is made up of 12 amino acids. DNA for the CDR3: TGTGCCAGCAGCCCCACAGGGCCCGAGCAGTACTTC. Its protein is CASSPTGPEQYF.

This sequence joins TRBV11-2 and TRBJ2-5; D gene ambiguous. V shed 3 bases and J shed 4 bases, with 15 bases lying between them. Looked up from germline, CDR1 is SGHAT and CDR2 is FQNNGV. This CDR3 is built from 15 residues. The CDR3 DNA is TGTGCCAGCAGCTTGGGTCCAGGCAATGGAGAGACCCAGTACTTC. Protein sequence: CASSLGPGNGETQYF.

The chain combines TRBV5-1 with TRBJ2-3; 7 bases fit TRBD2. The junction had 5 bases not matched to a gene; V was cut back by 2 bases and J by 2 bases. The CDR3 sequence is 15 residues long. Germline CDR1 and CDR2: SGHRS and YFSETQ. CDR3 coding DNA: TGCGCCAGCAGCTTCAGCGGGGAGAACACAGATACGCAGTATTTT. Amino acids: CASSFSGENTDTQYF. Filled out from reference TRBV5-1 and TRBJ2-3, the complete variable domain reads KAGVTQTPRYLIKTRGQQVTLSCSPISGHRSVSWYQQTPGQGLQFLFEYFSETQRNKGNFPGRFSGRQFSNSRSEMNVSTLELGDSALYLCASSFSGENTDTQYFGPGTRLTVL.

The V gene is TRBV30, the J gene TRBJ1-4, with a possible D match to TRBD1 (6 bases). The V gene lost 2 bases and the J gene lost 8 bases, with 9 bases spanning the gap. The V gene's germline CDR1 is GTSNPN and CDR2 SVGIG (reference sequence). This CDR3 has 12 amino acids. The CDR3 DNA sequence: TGTGCCTGGAGTACCGGGACAGAAAAACTGTTTTTT. Translated, it gives CAWSTGTEKLFF.

The V and J genes are TRBV5-6 and TRBJ2-4; 7 bases map to TRBD1. The CDR3 spans 15 residues. V lost 0 bases and J lost 6; bases outside the gene matches: 6. Looked up from germline, CDR1 is SGHDT and CDR2 is YYEEEE. Here the CDR3 reads CASSLDRNRGNIQYF. The CDR3 DNA reads as TGTGCCAGCAGCTTGGATAGGAACAGGGGAAACATTCAGTACTTC.